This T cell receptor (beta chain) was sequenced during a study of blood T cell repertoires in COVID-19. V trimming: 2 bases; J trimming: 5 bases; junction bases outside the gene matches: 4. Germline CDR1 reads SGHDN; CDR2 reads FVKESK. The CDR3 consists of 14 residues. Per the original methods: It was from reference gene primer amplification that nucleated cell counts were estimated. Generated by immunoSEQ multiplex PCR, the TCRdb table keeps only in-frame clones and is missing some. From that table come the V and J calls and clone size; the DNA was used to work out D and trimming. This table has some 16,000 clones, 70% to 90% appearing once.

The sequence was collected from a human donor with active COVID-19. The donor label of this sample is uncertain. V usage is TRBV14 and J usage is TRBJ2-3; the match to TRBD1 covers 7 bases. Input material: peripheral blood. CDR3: CASSQQQGIDTQYF. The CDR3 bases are TGTGCCAGCAGCCAACAACAGGGGATAGATACGCAGTATTTT.